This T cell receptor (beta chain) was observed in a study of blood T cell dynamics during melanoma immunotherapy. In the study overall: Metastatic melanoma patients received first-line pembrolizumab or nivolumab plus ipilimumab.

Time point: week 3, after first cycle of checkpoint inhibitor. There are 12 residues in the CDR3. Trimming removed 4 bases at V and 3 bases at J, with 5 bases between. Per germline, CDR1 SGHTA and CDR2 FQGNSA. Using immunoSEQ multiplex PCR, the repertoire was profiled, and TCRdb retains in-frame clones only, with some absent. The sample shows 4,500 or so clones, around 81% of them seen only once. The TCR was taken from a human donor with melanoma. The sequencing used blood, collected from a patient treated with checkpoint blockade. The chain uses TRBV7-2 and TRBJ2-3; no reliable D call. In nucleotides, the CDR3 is TGTGCCAGCAGCTCAAGGACAGATACGCAGTATTTT. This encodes CASSSRTDTQYF. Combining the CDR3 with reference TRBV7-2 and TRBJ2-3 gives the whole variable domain GAGVSQSPSNKVTEKGKDVELRCDPISGHTALYWYRQSLGQGLEFLIYFQGNSAPDKSGLPSDRFSAERTGGSVSTLTIQRTQQEDSAVYLCASSSRTDTQYFGPGTRLTVL.